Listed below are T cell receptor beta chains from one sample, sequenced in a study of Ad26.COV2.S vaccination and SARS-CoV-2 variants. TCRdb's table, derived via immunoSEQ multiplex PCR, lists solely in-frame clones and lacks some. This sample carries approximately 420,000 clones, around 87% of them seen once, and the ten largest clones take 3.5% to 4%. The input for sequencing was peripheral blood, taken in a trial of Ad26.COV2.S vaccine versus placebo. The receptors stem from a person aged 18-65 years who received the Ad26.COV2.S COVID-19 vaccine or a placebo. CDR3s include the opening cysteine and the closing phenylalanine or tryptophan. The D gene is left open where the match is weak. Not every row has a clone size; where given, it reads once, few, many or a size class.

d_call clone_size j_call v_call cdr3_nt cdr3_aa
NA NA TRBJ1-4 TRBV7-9 TGTGCCAGCAGCCCCTCGTTGGCAACTAATGAAAAACTGTTTTTT CASSPSLATNEKLFF
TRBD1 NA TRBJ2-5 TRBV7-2 TGTGCCAGCAGCCCAGCCGGGACAGAAGAGACCCAGTACTTC CASSPAGTEETQYF
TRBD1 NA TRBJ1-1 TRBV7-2 TGTGCCAGCAGCTTACTTCCGGGACAGCTTACCGAGAACACTGAAGCTTTCTTT CASSLLPGQLTENTEAFF
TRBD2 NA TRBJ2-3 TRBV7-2 TGTGCCAGCAGCTTAGTAAGACTAGCGGGGGGGCCAAGATCAGATACGCAGTATTTT CASSLVRLAGGPRSDTQYF
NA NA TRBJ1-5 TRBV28 TGTGCCAGCAGTTCAGATAATCAGCCCCAGCATTTT CASSSDNQPQHF
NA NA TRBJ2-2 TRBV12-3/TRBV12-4 TGTGCCAGCAGTCGGGTAGTGGTCGGGGAGCTGTTTTTT CASSRVVVGELFF
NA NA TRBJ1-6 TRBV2 TGTGCCAGCTGGGCCGGACAAGTTAATTCACCCCTCCACTTT CASWAGQVNSPLHF
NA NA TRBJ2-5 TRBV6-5 TGTGCCAGCAGCCGCGGGACAGTTAGTGAGACCCAGTACTTC CASSRGTVSETQYF
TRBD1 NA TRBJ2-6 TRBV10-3 TGTGCCATCAGTCTGACCGGGACAGGGGGCGCTGGGGCCAACGTCCTGACTTTC CAISLTGTGGAGANVLTF
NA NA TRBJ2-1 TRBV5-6 TGTGCCAGCAGCTTGGTAAACCTCAATGAGCAGTTCTTC CASSLVNLNEQFF
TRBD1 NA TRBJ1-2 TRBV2 TGTGCCAGCAGTCTCCGGACAGGGGGATCTAGCGATGGCTACACCTTC CASSLRTGGSSDGYTF
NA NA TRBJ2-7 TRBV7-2 TGTGCCAGCAGCTTAGTCGACGAGCAGTACTTC CASSLVDEQYF
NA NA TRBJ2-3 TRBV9 TGTGCCAGCAGCGCCAGGACGGTTAGCACAGATACGCAGTATTTT CASSARTVSTDTQYF
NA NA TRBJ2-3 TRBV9 TGTGCCAGCAGCGTATCCCTAAACACAGATACGCAGTATTTT CASSVSLNTDTQYF
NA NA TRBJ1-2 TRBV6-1 TGTGCCAGCAGTGAAGCAAGGGGGACTAGCTATGGCTACACCTTC CASSEARGTSYGYTF
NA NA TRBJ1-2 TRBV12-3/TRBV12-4 TGTGCCATCACCTCTAACTATGGCTACACCTTC CAITSNYGYTF
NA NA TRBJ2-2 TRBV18 TGTGCCAGCTCACCCCTACGAGACACCGGGGAGCTGTTTTTT CASSPLRDTGELFF
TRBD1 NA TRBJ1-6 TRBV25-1 TGTGCCAGCAATCAAGGGGACAGAAAAGGTTCACCCCTCCACTTT CASNQGDRKGSPLHF
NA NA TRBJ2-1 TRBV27 TGTGCCAGCAGTTTATCGGGGGGAGTGAATGAGCAGTTCTTC CASSLSGGVNEQFF
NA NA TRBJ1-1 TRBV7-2 TGTGCCAGCAGGGAAGAAGTGAACACTGAAGCTTTCTTT CASREEVNTEAFF
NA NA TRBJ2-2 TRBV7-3 TGTGCCAGCAGCTTAACGGGGTTAACCCCCCTGAACACCGGGGAGCTGTTTTTT CASSLTGLTPLNTGELFF
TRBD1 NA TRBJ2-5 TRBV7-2 TGTGCCAGCTTTTGGTCCAGGGGGCTAGATCAAGAGACCCAGTACTTC CASFWSRGLDQETQYF
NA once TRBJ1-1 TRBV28 TGTGCCAGCAGCAGATACAGGAGGTTGAACACTGAAGCTTTCTTT CASSRYRRLNTEAFF
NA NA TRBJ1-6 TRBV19 TGTGCCAGTAGTGTAGTAGGGCAGAGTTCACCCCTCCACTTT CASSVVGQSSPLHF
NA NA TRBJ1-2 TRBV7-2 TGTGCCAGCAGCTTAAAAACTGGGGACTTCTATGGCTACACCTTC CASSLKTGDFYGYTF
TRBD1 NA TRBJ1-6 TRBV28 TGTGCCAGCAGTTTATGGACTAACAGGGGCGGATATAATTCACCCCTCCACTTT CASSLWTNRGGYNSPLHF
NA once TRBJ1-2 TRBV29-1 TGCAGCGCCGGACAGTCCGGGGGCTACACCTTC CSAGQSGGYTF
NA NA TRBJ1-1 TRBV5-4 TGTGCCAGCAGCTTGTTCGGACTCCTGAACACTGAAGCTTTCTTT CASSLFGLLNTEAFF
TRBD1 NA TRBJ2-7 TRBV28 TGTGCCAGCAGTCCTACTTTCGACAGGGCCCTATCCTACGAGCAGTACTTC CASSPTFDRALSYEQYF
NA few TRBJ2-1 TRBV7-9 TGTGCCAGCAGCGGGGATGAGAGCTCCTACAATGAGCAGTTCTTC CASSGDESSYNEQFF
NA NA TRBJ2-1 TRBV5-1 TGCGCCAGCAGCTTGGCAGGGGCAGCCTACAATGAGCAGTTCTTC CASSLAGAAYNEQFF
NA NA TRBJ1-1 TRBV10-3 TGTGCCATCAATTCTCGGGACGACGGCACTGAAGCTTTCTTT CAINSRDDGTEAFF
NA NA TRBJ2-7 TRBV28 TGTGCCAGCAGTTTAATCCCAGGGACCTACGAGCAGTACTTC CASSLIPGTYEQYF
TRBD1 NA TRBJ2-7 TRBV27 TGTGCCAGCAGTTGGGACAGGAGGAGCTCCTACGAGCAGTACTTC CASSWDRRSSYEQYF
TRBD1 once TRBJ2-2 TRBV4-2 TGTGCCAGCAGCCAAGGGGACAGGGTGTTATTTCCCGGGGAGCTGTTTTTT CASSQGDRVLFPGELFF
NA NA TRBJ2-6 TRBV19 TGTGCCAGTAGTGCCAAGGGGCAGGGGCTTACCTCTGGGGCCAACGTCCTGACTTTC CASSAKGQGLTSGANVLTF
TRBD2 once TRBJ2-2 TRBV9 TGTGCCAGCAGCCCCTGGGGGGGAGCCGGGGAGCTGTTTTTT CASSPWGGAGELFF
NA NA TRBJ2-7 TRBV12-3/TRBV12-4 TGTGCCAGCAGTTCTAGGGGTGAGCAGTACTTC CASSSRGEQYF